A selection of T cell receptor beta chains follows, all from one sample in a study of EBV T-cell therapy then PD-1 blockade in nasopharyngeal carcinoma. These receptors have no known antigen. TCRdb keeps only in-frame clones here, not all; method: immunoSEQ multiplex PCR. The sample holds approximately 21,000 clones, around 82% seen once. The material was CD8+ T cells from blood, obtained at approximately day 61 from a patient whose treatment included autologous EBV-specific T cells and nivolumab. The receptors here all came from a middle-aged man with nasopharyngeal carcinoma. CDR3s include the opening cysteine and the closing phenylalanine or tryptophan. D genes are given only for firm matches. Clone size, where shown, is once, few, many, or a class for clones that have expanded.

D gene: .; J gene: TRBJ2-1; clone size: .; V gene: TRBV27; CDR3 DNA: TGTGCCAGCAGTTTTCCGGGGACCTACAATGAGCAGTTCTTC; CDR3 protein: CASSFPGTYNEQFF
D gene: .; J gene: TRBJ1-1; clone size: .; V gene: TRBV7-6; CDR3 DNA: TGTGCCAGCAGCTTAGGGGCAGGGAACACTGAAGCTTTCTTT; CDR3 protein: CASSLGAGNTEAFF
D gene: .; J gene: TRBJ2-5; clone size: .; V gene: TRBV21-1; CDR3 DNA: TGTGCCAGCAGCCCTTGGGACAGGGGGGGACGAGAGACCCAGTACTTC; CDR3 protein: CASSPWDRGGRETQYF
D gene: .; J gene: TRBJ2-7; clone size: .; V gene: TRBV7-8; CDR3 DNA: TGTGCCAGCAGCTTAGGAGGGGGGCAGGAGCAGTACTTC; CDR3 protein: CASSLGGGQEQYF
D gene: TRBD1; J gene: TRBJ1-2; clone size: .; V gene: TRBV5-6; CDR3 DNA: TGTGCCAGCAGCTTAGGAACAGGGGGCGCGAGGTATGGCTACACCTTC; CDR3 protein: CASSLGTGGARYGYTF
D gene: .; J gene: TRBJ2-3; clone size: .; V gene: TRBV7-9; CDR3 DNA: TGTGCCAGCAGCCCTGCTTGGGGAAGGAACACAGATACGCAGTATTTT; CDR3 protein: CASSPAWGRNTDTQYF
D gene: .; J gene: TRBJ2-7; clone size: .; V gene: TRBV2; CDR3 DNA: TGTGCCAGCACTGCCATAGGGGGGGCGCTTGAGCAGTACTTC; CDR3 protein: CASTAIGGALEQYF
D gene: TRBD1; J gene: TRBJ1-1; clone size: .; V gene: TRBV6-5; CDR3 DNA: TGTGCCAGCAGTAATCAGGGGGCGCGGGACACTGAAGCTTTCTTT; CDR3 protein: CASSNQGARDTEAFF
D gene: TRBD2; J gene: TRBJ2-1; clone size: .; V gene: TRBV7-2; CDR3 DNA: TGTGCCAGCAGCTTAGCGTCTAGCGGCGATTTCTACAATGAGCAGTTCTTC; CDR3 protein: CASSLASSGDFYNEQFF
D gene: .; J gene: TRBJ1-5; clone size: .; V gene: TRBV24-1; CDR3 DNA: TGTGCCACCAGTGAGGGTCCATGGAGCAATCAGCCCCAGCATTTT; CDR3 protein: CATSEGPWSNQPQHF
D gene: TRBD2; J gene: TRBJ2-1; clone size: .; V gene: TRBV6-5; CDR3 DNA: TGTGCCAGCAGCGGGGGCGGGGGGCCAAGGCAGTTCTTC; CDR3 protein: CASSGGGGPRQFF
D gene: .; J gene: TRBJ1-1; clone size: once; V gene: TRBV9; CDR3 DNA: TGTGCCAGCGATGGGGGGGCAGGCACTGAAGCTTTCTTT; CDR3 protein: CASDGGAGTEAFF
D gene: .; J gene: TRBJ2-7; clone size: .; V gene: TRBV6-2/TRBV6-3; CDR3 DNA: TGTGCCAGCAGTTACGGCAGGGCCTACGAGCAGTACTTC; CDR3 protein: CASSYGRAYEQYF
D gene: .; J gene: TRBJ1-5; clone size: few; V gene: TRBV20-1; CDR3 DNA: TGCAGTGCTAGTAGACCGTTGGGGGAGGTCGGTCAGCCCCAGCATTTT; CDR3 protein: CSASRPLGEVGQPQHF
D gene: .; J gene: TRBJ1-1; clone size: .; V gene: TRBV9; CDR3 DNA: TGTGCCAGCAGCGTACCGAACACTGAAGCTTTCTTT; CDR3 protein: CASSVPNTEAFF
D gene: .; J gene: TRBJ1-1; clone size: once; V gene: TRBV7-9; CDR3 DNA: TGTGCCAGCAGCTTTGGCAGGGAAGAAGCTTTCTTT; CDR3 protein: CASSFGREEAFF
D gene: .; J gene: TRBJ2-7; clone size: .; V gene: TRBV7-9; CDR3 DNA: TGTGCCAGCAGCTTTATCGGGCGAGGACCTGAGCTACCCTACGAGCAGTACTTC; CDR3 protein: CASSFIGRGPELPYEQYF
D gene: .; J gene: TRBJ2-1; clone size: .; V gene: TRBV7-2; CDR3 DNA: TGTGCCAGCAGCTTAGCCCTGTACAATGAGCAGTTCTTC; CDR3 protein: CASSLALYNEQFF
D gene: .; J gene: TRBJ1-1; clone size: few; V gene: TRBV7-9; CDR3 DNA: TGTGCCAGTAGAACTACAGGGAACACTGAAGCTTTCTTT; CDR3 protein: CASRTTGNTEAFF
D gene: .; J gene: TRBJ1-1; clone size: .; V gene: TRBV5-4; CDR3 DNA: TGTGCCAGCAGTGACAGTATCTCTGAAGCTTTCTTT; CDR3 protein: CASSDSISEAFF
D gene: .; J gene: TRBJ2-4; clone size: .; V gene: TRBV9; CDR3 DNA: TGTGCCAGCAGCGGGGCAGGCGCCGGAAACATTCAGTACTTC; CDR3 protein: CASSGAGAGNIQYF
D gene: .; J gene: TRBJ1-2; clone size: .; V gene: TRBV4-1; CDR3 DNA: TGCGCCAGCAGCCAAGATCCAGGGGATAACTATGGCTACACCTTC; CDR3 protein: CASSQDPGDNYGYTF
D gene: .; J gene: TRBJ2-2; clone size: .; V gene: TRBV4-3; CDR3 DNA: TGCGCCAGCAGCCAAGGACAGAACACCGGGGAGCTGTTTTTT; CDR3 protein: CASSQGQNTGELFF
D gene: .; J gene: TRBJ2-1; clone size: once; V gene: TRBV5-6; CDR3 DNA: TGTGCCAGCAGCGGCGGTAGTGAGCAGTTCTTC; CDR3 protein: CASSGGSEQFF
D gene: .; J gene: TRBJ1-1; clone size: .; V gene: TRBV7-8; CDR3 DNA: TGTGCCAGCAGCTTAGCGAGGCAGGGAGGCACTGAAGCTTTCTTT; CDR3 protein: CASSLARQGGTEAFF
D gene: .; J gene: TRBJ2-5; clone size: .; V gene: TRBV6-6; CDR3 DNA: TGTGCCAGCACCCGGACTCCCGGGGAGACCCAGTACTTC; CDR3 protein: CASTRTPGETQYF
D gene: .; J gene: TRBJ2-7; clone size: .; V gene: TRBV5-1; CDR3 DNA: TGCGCCAGCAGCTTGGTTACGGGCTTCTACGAGCAGTACTTC; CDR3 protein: CASSLVTGFYEQYF
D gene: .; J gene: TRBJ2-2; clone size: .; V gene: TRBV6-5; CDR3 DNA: TGTGCCAGCAGTTACTCTCCACAGGGTCCAGGGGAGCTGTTTTTT; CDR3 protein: CASSYSPQGPGELFF
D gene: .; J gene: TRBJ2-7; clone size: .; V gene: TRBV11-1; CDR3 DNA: TGTGCCAGCAGCTGGTTCAGCGGTTATTTGGGAGAGCAGTACTTC; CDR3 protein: CASSWFSGYLGEQYF
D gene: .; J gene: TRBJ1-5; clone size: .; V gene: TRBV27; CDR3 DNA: TGTGCCAGCAGACAGGGCAATCAGCCCCAGCATTTT; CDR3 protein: CASRQGNQPQHF
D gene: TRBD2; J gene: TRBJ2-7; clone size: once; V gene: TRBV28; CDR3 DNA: TGTGCCAGCAGTTTACTAGCGGGGAGCTACGAGCAGTACTTC; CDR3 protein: CASSLLAGSYEQYF
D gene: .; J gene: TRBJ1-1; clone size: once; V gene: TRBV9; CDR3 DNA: TGTGCCAGCACCTCAAAAGCGGGAGGTATCGATTCTCTGAACACTGAAGCTTTCTTT; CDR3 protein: CASTSKAGGIDSLNTEAFF
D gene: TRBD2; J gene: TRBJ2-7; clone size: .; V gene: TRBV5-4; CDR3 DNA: TGTGCCAGCAGCTTACTTTCTAGCGGGGAAGAGCAGTACTTC; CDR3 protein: CASSLLSSGEEQYF
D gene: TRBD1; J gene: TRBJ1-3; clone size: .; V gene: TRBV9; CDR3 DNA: TGTGCCAGCAGCGCAGGGGGCCCCAGCTCTGGAAACACCATATATTTT; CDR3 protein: CASSAGGPSSGNTIYF
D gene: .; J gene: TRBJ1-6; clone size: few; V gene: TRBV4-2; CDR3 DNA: TGTGCCAGCAGCCACGGACAGAGTAATTCACCCCTCCACTTT; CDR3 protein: CASSHGQSNSPLHF
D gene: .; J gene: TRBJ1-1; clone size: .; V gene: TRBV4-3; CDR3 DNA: TGCGCCAGCAGCCAAGCGATCTTGGGGTTTGAAGCTTTCTTT; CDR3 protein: CASSQAILGFEAFF
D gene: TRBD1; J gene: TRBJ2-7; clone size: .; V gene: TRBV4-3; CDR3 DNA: TGCGCCAGCAGCCAAGGGACAGGGCGGTGGGAGCAGTACTTC; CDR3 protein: CASSQGTGRWEQYF
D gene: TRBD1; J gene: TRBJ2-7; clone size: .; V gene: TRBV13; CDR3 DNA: TGTGCCAGCAGCTTAGCTAATAGACAGGGGGCCTACGAGCAGTACTTC; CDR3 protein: CASSLANRQGAYEQYF
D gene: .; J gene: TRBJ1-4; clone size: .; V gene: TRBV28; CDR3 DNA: TGTGCCAGCAGTTTAATCAGGGGAACAACTAATGAAAAACTGTTTTTT; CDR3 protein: CASSLIRGTTNEKLFF
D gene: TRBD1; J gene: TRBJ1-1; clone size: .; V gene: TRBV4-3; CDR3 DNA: TGCGCCAGCAGCCAAGAGCTGGATTCAGGGGGCTCTGAAGCTTTCTTT; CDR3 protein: CASSQELDSGGSEAFF